In its sample, the clone carrying this T cell receptor (beta chain) was seen many times. Its specificity is unknown. Ophthalmopathy donors' eye disease showed moderate-to-severe activity, CAS of at least 3, NOSPECS of at least 4 and duration under 3 months. The sample belongs to a study of Graves' ophthalmopathy and Graves' hyperthyroidism. Study-wide results and limits: Clonotypes were expanded in thyroid at above 0.001 frequency, and most also appeared in blood. A model built from 13 signatures distinguished ophthalmopathy from stable hyperthyroidism with 87.88% sensitivity and approximately 81% specificity.

TCR beta CDR3 amplification used RNA transcripts. In the first round, RT-PCR was carried out with HTBI primers, and a multiplex PCR formed the second round. TCRdb re-analysed the multiplex PCR reads in MiXCR, keeping a single row per CDR3 protein. The sample lists around 470,000 distinct CDR3 sequences, around 14% occurring once. The germline CDR1 and CDR2 sequences are SGHNT and YENEEA. The CDR3 has 14 amino acids. V lost 1 base and J 11 bases, leaving 14 bases between the germline ends. What was sequenced was blood. The rearrangement joins TRBV11-3 to TRBJ2-2; D is unclear. The receptor's source is a woman aged 25 to 39 with Graves' ophthalmopathy. CDR3 residues: CASSLGGSAEELFF. In nucleotides, the CDR3 is TGTGCCAGCAGCTTAGGGGGTTCCGCCGAAGAGCTGTTTTTT.